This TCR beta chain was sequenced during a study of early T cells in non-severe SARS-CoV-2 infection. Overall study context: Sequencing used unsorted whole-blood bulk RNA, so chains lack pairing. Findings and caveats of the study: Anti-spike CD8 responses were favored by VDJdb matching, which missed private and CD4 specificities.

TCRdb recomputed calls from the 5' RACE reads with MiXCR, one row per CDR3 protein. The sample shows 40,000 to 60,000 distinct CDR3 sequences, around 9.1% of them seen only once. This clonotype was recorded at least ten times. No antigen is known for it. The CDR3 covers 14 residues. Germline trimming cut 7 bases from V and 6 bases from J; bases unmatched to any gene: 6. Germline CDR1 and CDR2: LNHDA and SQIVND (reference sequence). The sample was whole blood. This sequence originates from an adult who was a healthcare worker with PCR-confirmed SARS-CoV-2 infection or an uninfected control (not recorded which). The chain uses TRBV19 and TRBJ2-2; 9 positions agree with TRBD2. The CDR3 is CASTSTSGAGELFF. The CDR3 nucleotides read TGTGCCAGTACTTCGACTAGCGGAGCCGGGGAGCTGTTTTTT.